The 10 T cell receptor beta chains below all came from one sample that was sequenced in a study of blood T cell repertoires in COVID-19 (dated by TCRdb to the early 2020s). Libraries were built with the immunoSEQ multiplex PCR assay. The source is immuneACCESS, and TCRdb retained only in-frame sequences with V and J called. Part of the clones is not carried over; for the studies checked, unresolved V genes explain less than half of this, and the remainder is unexplained. A total of over 150,000 clones appear in this sample, around 85% of them only once. The ten largest clones add up to more than 5% of the sample. The specimen was PBMCs or T cells enriched from blood (not recorded which). Receptor source: a man aged 35 to 55 who had recovered from COVID-19.

The V and J genes are TRBV10-3 and TRBJ1-1; 8 nucleotides align to TRBD1. The CDR3 has 14 residues. CDR1 ENHRY and CDR2 SYGVKD come from the germline V gene. The ends lost 3 bases at V and 1 base at J; junction bases unmatched: 1. The CDR3 spells CAISEGTGNTEAFF. The CDR3 nucleotides are TGTGCCATCAGTGAAGGGACAGGGAACACTGAAGCTTTCTTT.

The V call is TRBV19, the J call TRBJ2-7, with D tentatively TRBD1 (8 bases). Germline-derived CDR1 and CDR2 are LNHDA and SQIVND (reference sequence). The CDR3 spans 17 residues. The germline V and J ends were trimmed by 3 bases and 1 base, with 19 bases remaining between them. The CDR3 DNA is TGTGCCAGTAGTATGGCCCCCTACAGGGGGGGATCCTACGAGCAGTACTTC. Its translation is CASSMAPYRGGSYEQYF.

This clone was seen more than once but under ten times. V is TRBV4-1 and J is TRBJ1-3; D unclear. The CDR3 covers 16 residues. With 2 bases removed from V and 2 bases from J, the gap between germline ends came to 13 bases. CDR1 is MGHRA and CDR2 is YSYEKL in the germline V gene. The CDR3 sequence: CASSQFGRGAGNTIYF. The DNA of the CDR3 is TGCGCCAGCAGCCAATTTGGGCGCGGGGCTGGAAACACCATATATTTT.

The V and J genes are TRBV5-4 and TRBJ2-1; perhaps TRBD2 as D (8 bases). Germline V gives CDR1 SGHNT, CDR2 YYREEE (reference sequence). The V and J ends lost 1 base and 8 bases respectively, with 19 bases between them. The CDR3 length is 16 residues. The CDR3 reads CASSLPLGRGRDEQFF. In nucleotides, the CDR3 is TGTGCCAGCAGCTTGCCCCTCGGGAGGGGGCGGGATGAGCAGTTCTTC.

The chain couples TRBV9 to TRBJ2-7, with D possibly matching TRBD2 (5 bases). Per germline, CDR1 SGDLS and CDR2 YYNGEE. This CDR3 is 13 amino acids long. The germline V and J ends were trimmed by 0 bases and 5 bases, with 9 bases remaining between them. The CDR3 bases are TGTGCCAGCAGCGTAGGAGATAGCGACGAGCAGTACTTC. Translating gives CASSVGDSDEQYF.

The chain has TRBV9 and TRBJ2-2, with D possibly matching TRBD1 (6 bases). The CDR3 has 14 amino acids. Trimming cost V 2 bases and J 4 bases, with 9 bases left between them. Germline CDR1 and CDR2: SGDLS and YYNGEE. CDR3: CASSVGTSTGELFF. In DNA form, the CDR3 reads TGTGCCAGCAGCGTCGGGACAAGCACCGGGGAGCTGTTTTTT.

This clone appeared once. The V call is TRBV7-8, the J call TRBJ2-6; D not resolved. Trimming stripped 1 base from V and 3 bases from J, with 13 bases between. Germline assignment: CDR1 SGHVS and CDR2 FQNEAQ. The CDR3 covers 17 residues. CDR3: CASSLGKVTGGANVLTF. In nucleotides, the CDR3 is TGTGCCAGCAGCTTAGGAAAAGTAACTGGTGGGGCCAACGTCCTGACTTTC.

V gene TRBV9 combines with J gene TRBJ2-2; D gene uncertain. There are 14 residues in the CDR3. V lost 0 bases and J 7 bases, leaving 10 bases between the germline ends. Per germline, CDR1 SGDLS and CDR2 YYNGEE. The CDR3 coding sequence is TGTGCCAGCAGCGTAGACCCCAGTATCGGGGAGCTGTTTTTT. Translating gives CASSVDPSIGELFF.

This chain connects TRBV19 to TRBJ2-1, with 13 bases matching TRBD2. CDR3 length equals 17 residues. Looked up from germline, CDR1 is LNHDA and CDR2 is SQIVND (reference sequence). The V gene end was trimmed by 5 bases and the J gene end by 10 bases; junction bases not matched to a gene: 14. The DNA of the CDR3 is TGTGCCAGTAGTTCGGGCCCGGGACTAGCGGGATATAGCGAGCAGTTCTTC. Its protein is CASSSGPGLAGYSEQFF.

In its sample, this clone was seen once. This chain joins TRBV19 and TRBJ2-7; 9 nucleotides match TRBD1. The CDR3 extends over 13 amino acids. The V and J ends lost 4 bases and 6 bases, in that order; junction bases with no gene match: 4. In germline, CDR1 is LNHDA, CDR2 SQIVND (reference sequence). Here the CDR3 DNA reads TGTGCCAGTAGTACGGACAGGGGCCGCGAGCAGTACTTC. As protein: CASSTDRGREQYF.